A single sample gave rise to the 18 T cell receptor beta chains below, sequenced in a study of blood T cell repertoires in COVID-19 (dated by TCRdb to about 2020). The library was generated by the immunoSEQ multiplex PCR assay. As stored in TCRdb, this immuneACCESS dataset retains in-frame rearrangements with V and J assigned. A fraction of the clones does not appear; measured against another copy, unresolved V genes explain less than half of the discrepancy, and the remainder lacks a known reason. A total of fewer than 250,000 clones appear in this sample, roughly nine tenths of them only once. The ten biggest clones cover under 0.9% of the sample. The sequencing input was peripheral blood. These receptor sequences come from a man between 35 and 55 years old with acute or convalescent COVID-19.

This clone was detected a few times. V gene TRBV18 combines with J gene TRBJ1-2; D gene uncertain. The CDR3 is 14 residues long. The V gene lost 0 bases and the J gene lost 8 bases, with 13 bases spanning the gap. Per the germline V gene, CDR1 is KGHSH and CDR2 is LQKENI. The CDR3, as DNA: TGTGCCAGCTCACCACCGAGCAGAGCGGGCGGCTACACCTTC. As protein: CASSPPSRAGGYTF.

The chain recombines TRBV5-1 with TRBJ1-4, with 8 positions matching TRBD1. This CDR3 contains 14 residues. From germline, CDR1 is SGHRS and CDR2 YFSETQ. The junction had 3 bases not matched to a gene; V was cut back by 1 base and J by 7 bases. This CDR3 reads CASSLLQGGEKLFF. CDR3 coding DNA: TGCGCCAGCAGCTTGTTACAGGGGGGTGAAAAACTGTTTTTT.

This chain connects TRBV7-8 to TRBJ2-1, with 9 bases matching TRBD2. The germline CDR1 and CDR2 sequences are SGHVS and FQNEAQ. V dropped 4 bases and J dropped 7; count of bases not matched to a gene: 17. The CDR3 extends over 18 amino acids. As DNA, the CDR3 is TGTGCCAGCAGCTCTAGGGGCGTTAGCGGGAGCTGGGGGAATGAGCAGTTCTTC. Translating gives CASSSRGVSGSWGNEQFF.

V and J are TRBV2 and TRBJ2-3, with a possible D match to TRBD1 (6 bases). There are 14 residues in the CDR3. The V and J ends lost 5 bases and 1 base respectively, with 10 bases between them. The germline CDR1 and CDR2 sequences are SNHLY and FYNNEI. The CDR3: CASSTGIRTDTQYF. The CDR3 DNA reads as TGTGCCAGCAGTACAGGGATCCGCACAGATACGCAGTATTTT.

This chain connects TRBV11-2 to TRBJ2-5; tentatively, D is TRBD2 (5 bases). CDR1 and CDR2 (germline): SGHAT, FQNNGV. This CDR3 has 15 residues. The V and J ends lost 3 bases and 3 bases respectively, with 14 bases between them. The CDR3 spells CASSFPWSREETQYF. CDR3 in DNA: TGTGCCAGCAGCTTCCCTTGGTCGCGGGAAGAGACCCAGTACTTC.

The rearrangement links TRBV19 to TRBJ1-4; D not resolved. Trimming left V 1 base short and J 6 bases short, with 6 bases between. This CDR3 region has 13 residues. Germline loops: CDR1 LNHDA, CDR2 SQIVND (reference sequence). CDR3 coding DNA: TGTGCCAGTAGTATAGTCCTAGATGAAAAACTGTTTTTT. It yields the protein CASSIVLDEKLFF. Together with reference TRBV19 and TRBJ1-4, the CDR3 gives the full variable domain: DGGITQSPKYLFRKEGQNVTLSCEQNLNHDAMYWYRQDPGQGLRLIYYSQIVNDFQKGDIAEGYSVSREKKESFPLTVTSAQKNPTAFYLCASSIVLDEKLFFGSGTQLSVL.

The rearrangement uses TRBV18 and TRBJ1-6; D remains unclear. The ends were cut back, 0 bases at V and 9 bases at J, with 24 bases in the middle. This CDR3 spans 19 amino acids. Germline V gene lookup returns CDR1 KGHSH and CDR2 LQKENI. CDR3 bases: TGTGCCAGCTCACCACCAATAACCTTACGAGAGGGCGTTATTTCACCCCTCCACTTT. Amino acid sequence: CASSPPITLREGVISPLHF.

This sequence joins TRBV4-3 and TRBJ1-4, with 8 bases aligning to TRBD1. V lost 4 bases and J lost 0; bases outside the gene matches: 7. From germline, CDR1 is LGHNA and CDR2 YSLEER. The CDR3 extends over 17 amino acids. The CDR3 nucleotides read TGCGCCAGCAGCCCCTGGACAGGGACCACAACTAATGAAAAACTGTTTTTT. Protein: CASSPWTGTTTNEKLFF.

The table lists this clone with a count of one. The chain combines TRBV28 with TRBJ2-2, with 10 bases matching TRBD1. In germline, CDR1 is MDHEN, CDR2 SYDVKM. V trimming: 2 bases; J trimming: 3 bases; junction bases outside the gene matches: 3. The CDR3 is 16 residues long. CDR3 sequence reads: CASSLAGQGHTGELFF. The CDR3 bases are TGTGCCAGCAGTTTAGCGGGACAGGGGCACACCGGGGAGCTGTTTTTT. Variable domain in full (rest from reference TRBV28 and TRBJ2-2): DVKVTQSSRYLVKRTGEKVFLECVQDMDHENMFWYRQDPGLGLRLIYFSYDVKMKEKGDIPEGYSVSREKKERFSLILESASTNQTSMYLCASSLAGQGHTGELFFGEGSRLTVL.

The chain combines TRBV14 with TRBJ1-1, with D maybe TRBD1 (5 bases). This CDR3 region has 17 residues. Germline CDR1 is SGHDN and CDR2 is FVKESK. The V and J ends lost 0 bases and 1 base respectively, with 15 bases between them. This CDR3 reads CASSQDLGAGPNTEAFF. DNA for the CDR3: TGTGCCAGCAGCCAAGATCTTGGGGCAGGGCCGAACACTGAAGCTTTCTTT.

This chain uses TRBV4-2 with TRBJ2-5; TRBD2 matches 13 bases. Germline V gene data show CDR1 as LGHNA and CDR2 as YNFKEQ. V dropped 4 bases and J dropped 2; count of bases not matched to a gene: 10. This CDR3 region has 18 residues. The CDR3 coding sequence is TGTGCCAGCAGCCTCACACTAGCGGGGGGGCAAGGGCAAGAGACCCAGTACTTC. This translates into CASSLTLAGGQGQETQYF.

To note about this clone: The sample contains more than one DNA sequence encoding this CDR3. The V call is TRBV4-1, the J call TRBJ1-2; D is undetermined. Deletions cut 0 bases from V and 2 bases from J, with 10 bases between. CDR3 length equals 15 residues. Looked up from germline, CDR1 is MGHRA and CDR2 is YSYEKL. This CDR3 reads CASSQDRPGNYGYTF. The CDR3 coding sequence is TGCGCCAGCAGCCAAGATCGCCCGGGGAACTATGGCTACACCTTC.

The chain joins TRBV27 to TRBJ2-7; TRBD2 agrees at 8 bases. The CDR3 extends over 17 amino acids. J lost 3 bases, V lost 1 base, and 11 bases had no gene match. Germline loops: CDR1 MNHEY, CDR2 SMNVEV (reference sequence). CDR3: CASSLFGGAGIFYEQYF. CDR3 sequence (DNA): TGTGCCAGCAGTTTATTCGGGGGGGCCGGCATCTTCTACGAGCAGTACTTC.

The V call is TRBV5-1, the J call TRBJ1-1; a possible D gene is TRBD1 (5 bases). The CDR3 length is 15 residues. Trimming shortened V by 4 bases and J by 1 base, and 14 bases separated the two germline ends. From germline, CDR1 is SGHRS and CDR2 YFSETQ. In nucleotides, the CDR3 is TGCGCCAGCAGCGCCGCCGGGGGTTGGAACACTGAAGCTTTCTTT. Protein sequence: CASSAAGGWNTEAFF. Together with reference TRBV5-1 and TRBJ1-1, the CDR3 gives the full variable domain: KAGVTQTPRYLIKTRGQQVTLSCSPISGHRSVSWYQQTPGQGLQFLFEYFSETQRNKGNFPGRFSGRQFSNSRSEMNVSTLELGDSALYLCASSAAGGWNTEAFFGQGTRLTVV.

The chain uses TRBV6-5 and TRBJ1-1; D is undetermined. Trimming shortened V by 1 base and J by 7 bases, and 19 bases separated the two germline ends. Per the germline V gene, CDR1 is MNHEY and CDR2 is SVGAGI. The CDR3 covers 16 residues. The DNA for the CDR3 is TGTGCCAGCAGTTACTTCAAGAGGAGGGCAGGAGGTGAAGCTTTCTTT. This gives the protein CASSYFKRRAGGEAFF.

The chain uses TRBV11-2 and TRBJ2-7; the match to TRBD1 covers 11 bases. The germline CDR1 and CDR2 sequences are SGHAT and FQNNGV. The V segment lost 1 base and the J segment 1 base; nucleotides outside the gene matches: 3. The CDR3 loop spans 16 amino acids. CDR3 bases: TGTGCCAGCAGCTTAGGGGGACAGGGGGTGTCCTACGAGCAGTACTTC. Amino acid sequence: CASSLGGQGVSYEQYF.

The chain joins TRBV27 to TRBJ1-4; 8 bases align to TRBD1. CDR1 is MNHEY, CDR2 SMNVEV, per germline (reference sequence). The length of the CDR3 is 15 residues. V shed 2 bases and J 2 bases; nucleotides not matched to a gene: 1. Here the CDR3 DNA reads TGTGCCAGCAGTTTACAGGGGGCGACTAATGAAAAACTGTTTTTT. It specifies CASSLQGATNEKLFF.

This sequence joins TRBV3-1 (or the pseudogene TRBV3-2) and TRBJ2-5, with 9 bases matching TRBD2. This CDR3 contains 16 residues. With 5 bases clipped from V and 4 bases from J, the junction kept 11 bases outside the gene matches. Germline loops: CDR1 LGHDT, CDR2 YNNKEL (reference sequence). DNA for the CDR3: TGTGCCAGCAGCAAAATAGCGGGAGTGAGTGGAGAGACCCAGTACTTC. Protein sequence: CASSKIAGVSGETQYF.